This T cell receptor beta chain was retrieved from a study of T cells in women clearing cervical HPV infection (dated by TCRdb to between 2017 and 2018). In the study overall: The cases were 25 to 30 women with histologically confirmed HPV16-related CIN3 or worse, and 2 of those women had invasive cancers. Five blinded duplicates per group were added as quality controls, so that 60 or so samples were obtained: some 50 participants and some 10 replicates. The controls were fewer than 30 women whose single incident HPV16 infection cleared within 12 months with no development of precancer or cancer. In the parent cohort, 8,500 to 12,000 women aged 18 or older were enrolled in Guanacaste, Costa Rica, during about 1993 to 1995 and were followed for six to seven years. Blood from cases was collected at the visit where the lesion was first found, while blood from controls was collected once the infection could no longer be detected. Cases and controls were matched on year of sample collection and on age within five years. Cases had a median age of almost 35 years compared with 38 to 40 for controls, and baseline characteristics showed no significant differences between the groups. An exploratory proof-of-principle case-control study, nested within the Guanacaste HPV Natural History Study in Costa Rica, was conducted to compare TCR repertoires across cervical HPV16 outcomes. Among cases, blood sampling came a median of approximately 150 days after lesion detection, with an interquartile range of about 80 to 220 days. Since only a few of the women had HLA typing available, the possibility that HLA type was acting as a confounder could not be ruled out.

Broader findings and caveats from the paper: Whether associations preceded infection or resulted from infection could not be shown with the cross-sectional design, and effector/memory subsets and HPV-specific T cells were not isolated. Random forest classifiers combining richness and V gene abundances distinguished cases from controls with an estimated AUC of approximately 0.83. TCR repertoire richness was significantly higher in CIN3+ cases than in controls across sequencing depths, while evenness did not differ. T-cell numbers per sample were unknown, so richness differences could reflect varying T-cell content rather than repertoire biology. Lower TRBV6-7 relative abundance was observed in cases than in controls (roughly 0.12% versus 0.15%; Bonferroni P = 0.0008).

Details on this clone: The clone's antigen remains unknown. The read comes to an end 3 residues before the CDR3 does, leaving the germline J gene to fill in the end.

TCR beta CDR3 regions were amplified by multiplex PCR from an average of about 1,100 ng genomic DNA per sample using the immunoSEQ assay. The assay corrected primer bias using a complete synthetic TCR repertoire to establish an amplification baseline. The amplicons were sequenced on the Illumina platform. The paper's processing steps were these. Sequences were error-corrected by clustering with frequency ratios and a modified nearest-neighbor algorithm and were then analyzed in the immunoSEQ Analyzer with IMGT gene definitions. TCR richness and evenness were averaged over 20 rarefaction repeats at each rarefaction depth, excluding samples with fewer sequences than the depth. Wilcoxon rank sum tests with FDR correction were used to compare V, D and J gene relative abundances between the groups. An intraclass correlation of around 96% for TCR richness and an average of about 77% across about 66 gene segments were obtained from the blinded duplicates. The clones in this table, taken by TCRdb from immuneACCESS, are in-frame only. Not every clone is retained; where verified, under half of the shortfall comes from an unresolved V gene, and the cause of the rest is unknown. From that table come the V and J calls and clone size; the DNA was used to work out D and trimming. This sample's listing comprises roughly 22,000 clones. Of the sample, about 3.3% is held by the ten largest clones.

The CDR3 has 13 amino acids, counting the end cysteine and phenylalanine. Sequencing covers 30 bases of the CDR3, shown here with the frame starting at base 1. Via the germline V gene, CDR1 is MDHEN and CDR2 SYDVKM. Every participant had a single incident cervical HPV16 infection, and women with prevalent HPV16 infections were excluded. Cervical HPV DNA was detected by MY09/MY11 PCR and genotyped by dot-blot hybridization. Fifteen mL of heparinized blood were centrifuged, and the buffy coat was split into aliquots, frozen at -30 degrees C, and then kept at -80 degrees C. Genomic DNA was extracted from buffy coat specimens using QIAGEN kits.

Here the chain combines TRBV28 and TRBJ1-3; the D gene is perhaps TRBD1, on 5 matching bases. What was sequenced was blood buffy coat. The sequence was collected from a woman aged 18-70 years with a cervical HPV16 infection that either progressed to CIN3+ or cleared (not recorded which). CDR3 DNA (partial): TGTGCCAGCAGTTTATGGGGGAAGGGGACC. It translates to CASSLWGKGT. The entire CDR3 protein is CASSLWGKGTIYF.